Presented here are 6 T cell receptor beta chains from one specimen sequenced in a study of response to subunit inactivated influenza vaccine. TCRdb recomputed calls from the RT-PCR reads with MiXCR, one row per CDR3 protein. The table lists about 540,000 distinct CDR3 sequences, around 21% of them singletons. These data were also reused for a study on T cells expressing NK-cell markers. As that study records: TCR beta cDNA was made by 5'RACE template switching with UMIs.

This sample comprised CD4+ T cells sorted from PBMCs, obtained about 11 days after vaccination. Every receptor here comes from a man aged 45 to 65 who received an inactivated influenza vaccine.

This clonotype has more than one count but fewer than ten. This chain joins TRBV9 and TRBJ2-2, with D perhaps TRBD1 (5 bases). Germline CDR1 and CDR2: SGDLS and YYNGEE. Trimming removed 0 bases from V and 3 bases from J, with 6 bases in between. The CDR3 is 14 amino acids. The CDR3 sequence: CASSVVGDTGELFF. The CDR3 DNA reads as TGTGCCAGCAGCGTAGTAGGGGACACCGGGGAGCTGTTTTTT.

This clonotype was counted a few times. The V gene is TRBV6-1, the J gene TRBJ2-2, with TRBD1 matching over 12 bases. The germline V gene has CDR1 MNHNS and CDR2 SASEGT. J was trimmed by 7 bases and V by 4 bases; bases with no gene match: 4. CDR3 length equals 15 residues. CDR3: CASSAGTGGVGELFF. CDR3 DNA: TGTGCCAGCAGTGCCGGGACAGGGGGCGTCGGGGAGCTGTTTTTT.

In this sample, this clonotype turned up a few times. The chain recombines TRBV5-1 with TRBJ1-5, with unresolved D. Trimming left V 0 bases short and J 4 bases short, with 8 bases between. The length of the CDR3 is 14 residues. Germline CDR1 is SGHRS and CDR2 is YFSETQ. CDR3 sequence (DNA): TGCGCCAGCAGCTTGGACTTCCGGAATCAGCCCCAGCATTTT. This sequence encodes CASSLDFRNQPQHF.

This clonotype was seen only once. The chain is built from TRBV28 and TRBJ2-7; D gene ambiguous. V was cut by 4 bases and J by 2 bases, with 15 bases left in between. This CDR3 comprises 15 residues. CDR1 MDHEN and CDR2 SYDVKM come from the germline V gene. In nucleotides, the CDR3 is TGTGCCAGCAGTTCGCCTTTCCCGGAGCCCTACGAGCAGTACTTC. Its protein product is CASSSPFPEPYEQYF.

This chain connects TRBV27 to TRBJ2-7, with unresolved D. Germline V CDR1 and CDR2: MNHEY, SMNVEV (reference sequence). Trimming took off 6 bases at V and 0 bases at J, with 12 bases between the two ends. The length of the CDR3 is 14 residues. CDR3 sequence reads: CASSPFWGSYEQYF. CDR3 DNA: TGTGCCAGCAGCCCCTTCTGGGGCTCCTACGAGCAGTACTTC.

The rearrangement joins TRBV11-1 to TRBJ2-2; 10 positions match TRBD2. J was trimmed by 6 bases and V by 2 bases; bases with no gene match: 6. The CDR3 consists of 16 residues. Per the germline V gene, CDR1 is SGHAT and CDR2 is FQDESV (reference sequence). CDR3 sequence reads: CASSLSGLAKAGELFF. The CDR3 DNA sequence: TGTGCCAGCAGCTTATCGGGACTAGCGAAAGCCGGGGAGCTGTTTTTT.